What follows are 4 T cell receptor beta chains derived from one specimen sequenced in a study of cytomegalovirus exposure and HLA in healthy donors. PCR involved 60 Vbeta and 13 Jbeta primers. The protocol was immunoSEQ multiplex PCR, while the TCRdb copy is restricted to in-frame clones and leaves out a portion. The table includes roughly 100,000 clones, approximately 80% detected once. The material sequenced was PBMCs. Every receptor here comes from a male donor in good health and CMV-seronegative.

The rearrangement uses TRBV5-6 and TRBJ2-3; D is uncertain. Germline CDR1 reads SGHDT; CDR2 reads YYEEEE. V was pared by 3 bases and J by 0 bases, with 2 bases between. The CDR3 is 12 amino acids. The CDR3 is CASSSSTDTQYF. The DNA of the CDR3 is TGTGCCAGCAGCTCTAGCACAGATACGCAGTATTTT.

This chain links TRBV28 with TRBJ1-4; TRBD1 agrees at 7 bases. J lost 4 bases, V lost 4 bases, and 3 bases had no gene match. CDR3 size: 14 residues. The germline gives CDR1 MDHEN, CDR2 SYDVKM. CDR3 sequence: CASSSGTVNEKLFF. Here the CDR3 DNA reads TGTGCCAGCAGTTCCGGGACAGTTAATGAAAAACTGTTTTTT.

This chain uses TRBV4-1 with TRBJ1-4; D gene unclear. Germline assignment: CDR1 MGHRA and CDR2 YSYEKL. The CDR3 runs 13 residues. The V and J ends lost 1 base and 8 bases respectively, with 8 bases between them. In DNA, the CDR3 is TGCGCCAGCAGCCAAGTCGTCGTGGAAAAACTGTTTTTT. It specifies CASSQVVVEKLFF.

V and J are TRBV5-1 and TRBJ2-7; 10 nucleotides line up with TRBD2. The V and J ends lost 4 bases and 3 bases, in that order; junction bases with no gene match: 10. CDR1 SGHRS and CDR2 YFSETQ come from the germline V gene. The CDR3 totals 16 residues. The CDR3 is CASSLIGLAEDYEQYF. In nucleotides, the CDR3 is TGCGCCAGCAGCCTCATCGGACTAGCGGAAGACTACGAGCAGTACTTC.